Shown below are 12 T cell receptor beta chains from a single sample sequenced in a study of blood T cell repertoires in COVID-19. Profiled with immunoSEQ multiplex PCR; TCRdb holds only in-frame clones, not every one. Counted here are some 69,000 clones, about four fifths occurring once; the ten biggest clones make up around 20%. Sequenced sample: peripheral blood. Source of these receptors: a woman in her 70s with acute or convalescent COVID-19.

The CDR3 reads CAREIVRKLKDSNQPQHF. In nucleotides, the CDR3 is TGTGCCAGGGAAATAGTACGGAAACTAAAGGATAGCAATCAGCCCCAGCATTTT. The chain is built from TRBV28 and TRBJ1-5; D not certain. The V gene lost 9 bases and the J gene lost 0 bases, with 24 bases spanning the gap. In germline, CDR1 is MDHEN, CDR2 SYDVKM. CDR3 length: 18 residues. The full variable domain, in which reference TRBV28 and TRBJ1-5 provide the parts outside the CDR3, is DVKVTQSSRYLVKRTGEKVFLECVQDMDHENMFWYRQDPGLGLRLIYFSYDVKMKEKGDIPEGYSVSREKKERFSLILESASTNQTSMYLCAREIVRKLKDSNQPQHFGDGTRLSIL.

The V and J genes are TRBV12-3 or TRBV12-4 and TRBJ1-1; 10 bases are a match to TRBD1. The CDR3 is 13 residues long. The J segment lost 6 bases and the V segment lost 5 bases, leaving 3 bases of the junction unmatched. The CDR3 region is CASSLGQGSEAFF. CDR3 DNA: TGTGCCAGCAGTCTGGGACAGGGGTCTGAAGCTTTCTTT.

The rearrangement links TRBV25-1 to TRBJ1-5; D gene ambiguous. Trimming took off 2 bases at V and 7 bases at J, with 9 bases between the two ends. Germline V gene lookup returns CDR1 MGHDK and CDR2 SYGVNS. CDR3 length equals 13 residues. The CDR3 protein is CASSEGPGQPQHF. The CDR3 DNA sequence: TGTGCCAGCAGTGAAGGTCCGGGACAGCCCCAGCATTTT.

The chain has TRBV27 and TRBJ1-1; 8 positions match TRBD1. The CDR3 has 14 residues. From germline, CDR1 is MNHEY and CDR2 SMNVEV (reference sequence). Trimming cost V 4 bases and J 2 bases; bases outside gene matches: 3. CDR3 protein: CASSWTGRNTEAFF. CDR3 sequence (DNA): TGTGCCAGCAGTTGGACAGGGAGAAACACTGAAGCTTTCTTT.

The CDR3 protein is CASTFRTRYGYTF. The CDR3 DNA is TGTGCCAGCACCTTCAGGACACGATATGGCTACACCTTC. The chain couples TRBV28 to TRBJ1-2; D perhaps matches TRBD1 (5 bases). The CDR3 is 13 residues long. With 7 bases removed from V and 5 bases from J, the gap between germline ends came to 14 bases. The germline gives CDR1 MDHEN, CDR2 SYDVKM.

V is TRBV10-3 and J is TRBJ2-7, with 9 bases matching TRBD1. The CDR3 is 16 residues long. V shed 6 bases and J 7 bases; nucleotides not matched to a gene: 16. Looked up from germline, CDR1 is ENHRY and CDR2 is SYGVKD. The CDR3 region is CAISARTGTGKEEQYF. The CDR3 DNA sequence: TGTGCCATCAGCGCGCGGACCGGGACAGGGAAGGAGGAGCAGTACTTC.

V and J are TRBV18 and TRBJ2-1; TRBD2 agrees at 12 bases. Unmatched junction bases numbered 8, after V lost 6 bases and J lost 5 bases. The germline gives CDR1 KGHSH, CDR2 LQKENI. The CDR3 extends over 16 amino acids. The DNA for the CDR3 is TGTGCCAGCTCCCCCCGGACTAGCGGGACAAACAATGAGCAGTTCTTC. Protein sequence: CASSPRTSGTNNEQFF.

The CDR3 loop reads CASSLTDYGYTF. In DNA, the CDR3 is TGTGCCAGCAGCTTGACAGACTATGGCTACACCTTC. The gene calls are TRBV7-9 and TRBJ1-2, with D maybe TRBD1 (5 bases). In germline, CDR1 is SEHNR, CDR2 FQNEAQ (reference sequence). This CDR3 spans 12 amino acids. Trimming shortened V by 3 bases and J by 3 bases, and 5 bases separated the two germline ends.

The V and J genes are TRBV7-2 and TRBJ2-1; D may be TRBD2 (6 bases). The germline gives CDR1 SGHTA, CDR2 FQGNSA. V shed 2 bases and J shed 7 bases, with 9 bases lying between them. There are 13 residues in the CDR3. The CDR3 sequence is CASSLREWNEQFF. DNA of the CDR3: TGTGCCAGCAGCTTACGGGAGTGGAATGAGCAGTTCTTC.

This chain joins TRBV7-6 and TRBJ2-5; 9 bases agree with TRBD2. Germline V gene sequence: CDR1 SGHVS, CDR2 FNYEAQ. This CDR3 is built from 18 residues. V lost 2 bases to trimming and J lost 5 bases; unmatched junction nucleotides: 15. The CDR3 reads CASSLSAGSGRPGETQYF. For the CDR3, the DNA is TGTGCCAGCAGCTTAAGCGCCGGGAGCGGGAGGCCGGGGGAGACCCAGTACTTC.

This clone was counted once. The chain carries TRBV28 and TRBJ2-7, with D possibly being TRBD1 (6 bases). The CDR3 is 17 residues long. Germline values: CDR1 MDHEN, CDR2 SYDVKM. Trimming stripped 4 bases from V and 0 bases from J, with 19 bases between. The CDR3 spells CASSSIPTGQSSYEQYF. The CDR3 bases are TGTGCCAGCAGTTCCATCCCCACAGGGCAGAGCTCCTACGAGCAGTACTTC.

This clone occurred a few times. J is TRBJ1-2 and V is TRBV12-3 or TRBV12-4; 7 positions agree with TRBD1. The CDR3 totals 12 residues. Unmatched junction bases numbered 2, after V lost 3 bases and J lost 7 bases. The CDR3 is CASSFSGGGYTF. CDR3 coding DNA: TGTGCCAGCAGTTTCTCAGGGGGTGGCTACACCTTC.